This T cell receptor (beta chain) was identified in a study of T cell responses to AZD1222 COVID-19 vaccine. Study outcomes and limitations: Nearly half of spike-specific TCRs reportedly go after variant regions that carry no mutations.

Measured with immunoSEQ multiplex PCR; TCRdb has only the in-frame clones, and not every one. The sample has around 110,000 clones; about 90% are singletons. V was clipped by 6 bases and J by 0 bases, with 9 bases between them. The germline V gene has CDR1 LGHNA and CDR2 YNFKEQ. The CDR3 covers 14 residues. Details on this clone: Its antigen remains unidentified.

Second-dose intervals near 4 or 12 weeks were combined. This clonotype was sampled from an adult who received the AZD1222 COVID-19 vaccine. The rearrangement joins TRBV4-2 to TRBJ1-3; the D is unclear. The source material was peripheral blood, sampled 28 days after the second AZD1222 dose. CDR3 sequence reads: CASSQTPSGNTIYF. The CDR3 DNA follows: TGTGCCAGCAGTCAGACCCCCTCTGGAAACACCATATATTTT.